A selection of T cell receptor beta chains follows, all from one sample in a study of T cells in Graves' hyperthyroidism and ophthalmopathy. MiXCR was run by TCRdb on the multiplex PCR reads, yielding one entry per CDR3 protein. The data show under 400,000 distinct CDR3 sequences, more than 11% seen once. Sequencing was carried out using blood. These receptors were taken from a woman in her fifties or sixties with Graves' hyperthyroidism. Both conserved end residues are part of each CDR3. D genes are given only for firm matches. Size tells how often a clone was seen (once, few, many) or the class of an expanded clone, and some rows leave it out.

>many|TRBJ2-5|TRBV6-2/TRBV6-3|TRBD2
CASSYQMPGLAGELSGTQYF
TGTGCCAGCAGTTACCAAATGCCGGGACTAGCGGGAGAGCTATCAGGGACCCAGTACTTC
>few|TRBJ1-6|TRBV30|-
CASKLRPIGSPLHF
TGTGCCTCTAAACTACGCCCAATTGGTTCACCCCTCCACTTT
>many|TRBJ1-1|TRBV18|-
CASSLDRTYTEAFF
TGTGCCAGCTCACTGGACAGAACTTACACTGAAGCTTTCTTT
>many|TRBJ2-1|TRBV11-2|TRBD1
CASSLWDRAHEQFF
TGTGCCAGCAGCTTATGGGACAGGGCCCATGAGCAGTTCTTC
>many|TRBJ2-4|TRBV2|-
CASSAGAVKNIQYF
TGTGCCAGCAGTGCGGGAGCTGTCAAAAACATTCAGTACTTC
>many|TRBJ2-1|TRBV2|TRBD1
CATQTGSYNEQFF
TGTGCCACCCAGACAGGGTCCTACAATGAGCAGTTCTTC
>many|TRBJ2-1|TRBV5-1|TRBD2
CASRGSGSEQFF
TGCGCCAGCAGGGGGAGCGGGAGCGAGCAGTTCTTC
>many|TRBJ2-2|TRBV5-1|TRBD2
CASRKGLAWELFF
TGCGCCAGCAGAAAAGGACTAGCTTGGGAGCTGTTTTTT
>many|TRBJ2-1|TRBV5-1|-
CASSFGTGRQFF
TGCGCCAGCAGTTTCGGAACGGGGCGGCAGTTCTTC
>many|TRBJ2-5|TRBV2|-
CASSLTTETQYF
TGTGCCAGCAGCCTTACTACGGAGACCCAGTACTTC
>many|TRBJ1-2|TRBV10-3|TRBD1
CAISWGQGPPYGYTF
TGTGCCATCAGTTGGGGACAGGGCCCCCCCTATGGCTACACCTTC
>-|TRBJ1-6|TRBV9|-
CASSVAGRDSPLHF
TGTGCCAGCAGCGTAGCGGGAAGGGATTCACCCCTCCACTTT
>many|TRBJ2-5|TRBV20-1|TRBD2
CSATRTSGTETQYF
TGCAGTGCTACTCGGACTAGCGGTACAGAGACCCAGTACTTC
>-|TRBJ2-7|TRBV10-3|-
CAISEFGRQYF
TGTGCCATCAGTGAGTTCGGACGGCAGTACTTC
>many|TRBJ2-1|TRBV27|TRBD2
CASSLPPGLAINEQFF
TGTGCCAGCAGTTTACCTCCGGGACTAGCCATCAATGAGCAGTTCTTC
>many|TRBJ1-2|TRBV30|-
CAWDLGRHYGYTF
TGTGCCTGGGACCTCGGCAGGCACTATGGCTACACCTTC
>few|TRBJ2-1|TRBV28|TRBD2
CASSRLAGAWNEQFF
TGTGCCAGCAGTCGACTAGCGGGGGCCTGGAATGAGCAGTTCTTC
>many|TRBJ2-1|TRBV2|-
CASSEWGVAYNEQFF
TGTGCCAGCAGTGAATGGGGGGTAGCCTACAATGAGCAGTTCTTC
>-|TRBJ1-1|TRBV6-2/TRBV6-3|-
CASSYQENTEAFF
TGTGCCAGCAGCTACCAAGAGAACACTGAAGCTTTCTTT
>many|TRBJ2-7|TRBV10-3|-
CAIRRDVSYEQYF
TGTGCCATCCGCCGGGACGTCTCCTACGAGCAGTACTTC
>-|TRBJ1-2|TRBV25-1|TRBD1
CASSVWDRTNYGYTF
TGTGCCAGCAGTGTCTGGGACAGGACAAACTATGGCTACACCTTC
>many|TRBJ2-1|TRBV7-9|-
CASTLIKGYNEQFF
TGTGCCAGCACCCTAATTAAGGGGTACAATGAGCAGTTCTTC
>many|TRBJ2-3|TRBV29-1|-
CSVGSGGTDTQYF
TGCAGCGTTGGTAGTGGGGGCACAGATACGCAGTATTTT
>many|TRBJ2-7|TRBV20-1|TRBD2
CSAPLAGGPDEQYF
TGCAGTGCCCCTCTAGCGGGAGGGCCTGACGAGCAGTACTTC
>few|TRBJ2-2|TRBV7-3|-
CASSPRAANTGELFF
TGTGCCAGCAGCCCCCGCGCTGCGAACACCGGGGAGCTGTTTTTT
>many|TRBJ2-3|TRBV7-9|TRBD2
CASSLTLATDTQYF
TGTGCCAGCAGCTTAACACTAGCGACAGATACGCAGTATTTT
>-|TRBJ1-1|TRBV6-1|-
CASRNLQGGRAFF
TGTGCCAGCAGGAACCTACAGGGAGGTCGAGCTTTCTTT
>many|TRBJ2-7|TRBV24-1|-
CATRGSGGVAYEQYF
TGTGCCACCAGGGGGTCTGGAGGGGTCGCCTACGAGCAGTACTTC
>many|TRBJ1-2|TRBV24-1|-
CATSDSYGYTF
TGTGCCACCAGTGACAGCTATGGCTACACCTTC
>many|TRBJ2-3|TRBV5-1|TRBD2
CASKAGFIEDTQYF
TGCGCCAGCAAAGCGGGATTCATAGAAGATACGCAGTATTTT
>many|TRBJ2-7|TRBV2|TRBD2
CASSVGLGGSYEQYF
TGTGCCAGCAGTGTGGGACTAGGTGGTTCCTACGAGCAGTACTTC
>-|TRBJ2-1|TRBV10-2|-
CASSDYSDEQFF
TGCGCCAGCAGTGATTATTCCGATGAGCAGTTCTTC
>many|TRBJ1-2|TRBV28|-
CASSLKGYLNSYYGYTF
TGTGCCAGCAGTTTAAAGGGTTACCTAAACTCTTACTATGGCTACACCTTC
>few|TRBJ2-7|TRBV19|-
CASSSYPGNEQYF
TGTGCCAGTAGTAGTTATCCAGGAAACGAGCAGTACTTC
>many|TRBJ1-5|TRBV18|-
CASSENSNSNQPQHF
TGTGCCAGCTCGGAAAACAGCAATAGCAATCAGCCCCAGCATTTT
>many|TRBJ2-1|TRBV7-9|TRBD2
CASSPGTSGSNEQFF
TGTGCCAGCAGCCCGGGGACTAGCGGGAGTAATGAGCAGTTCTTC
>few|TRBJ2-3|TRBV7-9|-
CASSPGALATDTQYF
TGTGCCAGCAGCCCGGGGGCTTTGGCCACAGATACGCAGTATTTT
>many|TRBJ1-1|TRBV6-1|TRBD1
CASRGWEGAFGNYEAFF
TGTGCCAGCAGAGGCTGGGAGGGGGCCTTCGGTAACTATGAAGCTTTCTTT
>-|TRBJ2-7|TRBV5-6|-
CASSLTSGTPYEQYF
TGTGCCAGCAGCTTGACGAGCGGTACTCCCTACGAGCAGTACTTC
>many|TRBJ2-4|TRBV6-5|TRBD1
CASSYSFPGGDAKNIQYF
TGTGCCAGCAGTTACAGTTTTCCAGGGGGCGATGCCAAAAACATTCAGTACTTC
>many|TRBJ2-7|TRBV20-1|-
CSARGGRGISYEQYF
TGCAGTGCTAGGGGGGGTCGTGGGATCTCCTACGAGCAGTACTTC
>many|TRBJ2-7|TRBV30|-
CAWSSPSGSRDEQYF
TGTGCCTGGTCCAGCCCCTCCGGGAGTAGAGACGAGCAGTACTTC
>-|TRBJ2-7|TRBV10-3|-
CAISELRVSTYEQYF
TGTGCCATCAGTGAGCTGCGGGTCTCTACCTACGAGCAGTACTTC
>few|TRBJ1-1|TRBV19|-
CASSIRPGTEAFF
TGTGCCAGTAGTATACGACCTGGCACTGAAGCTTTCTTT
>many|TRBJ2-3|TRBV5-8|-
CASGDWTDTQYF
TGTGCCAGTGGGGATTGGACAGATACGCAGTATTTT
>many|TRBJ2-1|TRBV11-2|TRBD2
CASSHPGLAGLEQFF
TGTGCCAGCAGCCACCCGGGACTAGCGGGACTCGAGCAGTTCTTC
>-|TRBJ2-1|TRBV3-1|TRBD2
CASSQRGLAGGMSYNEQFF
TGTGCCAGCAGCCAACGTGGACTAGCGGGAGGAATGTCCTACAATGAGCAGTTCTTC
>few|TRBJ1-1|TRBV4-1|-
CASSHQGFQPRFKIPEAFF
TGCGCCAGCAGCCATCAAGGGTTCCAGCCCCGGTTTAAAATCCCTGAAGCTTTCTTT
>many|TRBJ2-1|TRBV24-1|-
CATSDRNYNEQFF
TGTGCCACCAGTGACCGGAACTACAATGAGCAGTTCTTC
>many|TRBJ1-5|TRBV6-9|TRBD1
CASSSDRGQSDSNQPQHF
TGTGCCAGCAGTTCGGACAGGGGGCAATCCGATAGCAATCAGCCCCAGCATTTT
>-|TRBJ2-3|TRBV18|-
CASSPPFAGSGVGDTQYF
TGTGCCAGCTCACCACCGTTTGCAGGGTCAGGGGTTGGAGATACGCAGTATTTT
>-|TRBJ2-7|TRBV20-1|TRBD2
CSTQKGSGSLYEQYF
TGCAGCACGCAGAAGGGGAGCGGGAGTTTGTACGAGCAGTACTTC
>many|TRBJ1-1|TRBV12-3/TRBV12-4|-
CASTPVGGWDTEAFF
TGTGCCAGCACCCCCGTCGGGGGATGGGACACTGAAGCTTTCTTT
>many|TRBJ2-1|TRBV7-9|TRBD2
CASSLRLWREGTYNEQFF
TGTGCCAGCAGCTTAAGACTATGGAGGGAGGGAACCTACAATGAGCAGTTCTTC
>many|TRBJ1-2|TRBV7-9|-
CASSHGTPTSVYGYTF
TGTGCCAGCAGCCATGGGACTCCAACCTCCGTCTATGGCTACACCTTC
>few|TRBJ1-3|TRBV7-8|-
CASSLDGGSSGNTIYF
TGTGCCAGCAGCTTAGACGGGGGGAGCTCTGGAAACACCATATATTTT
>many|TRBJ2-7|TRBV28|-
CASSLKGLRRKNEQYF
TGTGCCAGCAGTTTGAAAGGGCTGAGGAGGAAAAACGAGCAGTACTTC
>few|TRBJ2-2|TRBV7-9|TRBD1
CASSPTTGKTGELFF
TGTGCCAGCAGCCCAACGACAGGGAAAACCGGGGAGCTGTTTTTT
>many|TRBJ2-5|TRBV7-9|-
CASRADRAGETQYF
TGTGCCAGCAGAGCTGACAGGGCGGGGGAGACCCAGTACTTC